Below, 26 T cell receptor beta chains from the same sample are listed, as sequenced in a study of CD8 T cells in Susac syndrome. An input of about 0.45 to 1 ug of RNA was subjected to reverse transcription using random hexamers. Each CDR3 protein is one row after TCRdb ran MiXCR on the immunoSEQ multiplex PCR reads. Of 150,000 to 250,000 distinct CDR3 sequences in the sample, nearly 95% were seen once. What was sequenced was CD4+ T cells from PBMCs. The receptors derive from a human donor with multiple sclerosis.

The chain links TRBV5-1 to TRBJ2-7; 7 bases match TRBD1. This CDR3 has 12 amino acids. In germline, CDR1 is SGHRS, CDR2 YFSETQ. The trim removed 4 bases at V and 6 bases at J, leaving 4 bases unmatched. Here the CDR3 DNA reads TGCGCCAGCAGCGTACCAGGGGGCGAGCAGTACTTC. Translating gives CASSVPGGEQYF.

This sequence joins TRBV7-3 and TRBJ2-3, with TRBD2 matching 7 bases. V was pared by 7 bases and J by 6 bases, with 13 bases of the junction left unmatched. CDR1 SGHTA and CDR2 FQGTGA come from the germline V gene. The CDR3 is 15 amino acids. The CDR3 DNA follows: TGTGCCAGCACTACCAGACTAGCAGTTGCCGATACGCAGTATTTT. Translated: CASTTRLAVADTQYF.

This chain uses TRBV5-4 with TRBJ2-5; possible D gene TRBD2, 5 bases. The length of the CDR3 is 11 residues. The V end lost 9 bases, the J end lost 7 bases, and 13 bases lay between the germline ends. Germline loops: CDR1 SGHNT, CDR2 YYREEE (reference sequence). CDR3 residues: CATQVAGTQYF. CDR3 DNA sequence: TGTGCCACTCAGGTCGCGGGGACCCAGTACTTC.

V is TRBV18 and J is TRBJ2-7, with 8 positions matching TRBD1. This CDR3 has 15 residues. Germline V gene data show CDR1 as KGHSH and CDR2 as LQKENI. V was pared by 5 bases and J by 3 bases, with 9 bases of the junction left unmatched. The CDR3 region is CASSAAGTGSYEQYF. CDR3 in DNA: TGTGCCAGCTCAGCCGCCGGGACAGGCAGCTACGAGCAGTACTTC.

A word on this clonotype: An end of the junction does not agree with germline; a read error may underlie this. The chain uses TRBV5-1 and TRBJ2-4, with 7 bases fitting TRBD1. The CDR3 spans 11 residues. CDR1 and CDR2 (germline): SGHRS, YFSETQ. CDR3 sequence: CASSLGTDLHF. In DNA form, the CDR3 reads TGCGCCAGCAGCCTAGGGACAGATTTACACTTC. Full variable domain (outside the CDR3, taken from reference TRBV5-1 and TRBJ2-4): KAGVTQTPRYLIKTRGQQVTLSCSPISGHRSVSWYQQTPGQGLQFLFEYFSETQRNKGNFPGRFSGRQFSNSRSEMNVSTLELGDSALYLCASSLGTDLHFGAGTRLSVL.

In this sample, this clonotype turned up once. CDR3 DNA sequence: TGTGCCAGCAGCCAATCAGGCTATAGCAATCAGCCCCAGCATTTT. The encoded protein is CASSQSGYSNQPQHF. The chain links TRBV3-1 to TRBJ1-5; D gene ambiguous. Trimming took 2 bases from V and 0 from J, leaving 8 bases between them. The CDR3 loop spans 15 amino acids. CDR1 is LGHDT and CDR2 is YNNKEL in the germline V gene (reference sequence).

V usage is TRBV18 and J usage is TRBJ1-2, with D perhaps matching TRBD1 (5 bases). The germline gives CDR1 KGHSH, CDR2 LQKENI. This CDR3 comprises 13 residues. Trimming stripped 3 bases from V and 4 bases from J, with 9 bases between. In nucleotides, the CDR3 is TGTGCCAGCTCACCCGGGGCAGGCTATGGCTACACCTTC. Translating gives CASSPGAGYGYTF.

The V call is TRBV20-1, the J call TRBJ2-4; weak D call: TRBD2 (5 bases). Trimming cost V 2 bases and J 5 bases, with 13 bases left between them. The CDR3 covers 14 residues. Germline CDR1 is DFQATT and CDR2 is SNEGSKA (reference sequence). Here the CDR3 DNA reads TGCAGTGCTAGAATCTCAAGCGGCCAAAACATTCAGTACTTC. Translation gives CSARISSGQNIQYF.

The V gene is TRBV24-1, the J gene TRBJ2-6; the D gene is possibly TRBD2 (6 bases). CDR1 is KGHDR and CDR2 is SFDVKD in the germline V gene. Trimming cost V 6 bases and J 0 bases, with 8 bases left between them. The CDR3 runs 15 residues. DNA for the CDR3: TGTGCCACCAGTCTGACTAGCTCTGGGGCCAACGTCCTGACTTTC. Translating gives CATSLTSSGANVLTF.

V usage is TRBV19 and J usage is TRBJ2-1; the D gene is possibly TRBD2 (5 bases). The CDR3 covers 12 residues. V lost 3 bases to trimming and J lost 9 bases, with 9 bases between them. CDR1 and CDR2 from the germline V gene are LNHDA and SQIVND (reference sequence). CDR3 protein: CASSMLGVEQFF. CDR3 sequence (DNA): TGTGCCAGTAGTATGCTCGGGGTTGAGCAGTTCTTC.

For the CDR3, the DNA is TGCAGTGCTAGACCCCACGTAAGCTCCTACAATGAGCAGTTCTTC. Protein sequence: CSARPHVSSYNEQFF. The chain employs TRBV20-1 and TRBJ2-1, with no clear D. CDR3 length: 15 residues. Germline CDR1 is DFQATT and CDR2 is SNEGSKA (reference sequence). Trimming pared 2 bases from V and 0 bases from J, leaving 11 bases between.

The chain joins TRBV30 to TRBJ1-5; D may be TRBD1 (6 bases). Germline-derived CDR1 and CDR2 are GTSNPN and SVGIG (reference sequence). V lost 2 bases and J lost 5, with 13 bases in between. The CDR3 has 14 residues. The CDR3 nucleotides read TGTGCCTGGAGTCTAGGGGGTATCGATCAGCCCCAGCATTTT. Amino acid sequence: CAWSLGGIDQPQHF. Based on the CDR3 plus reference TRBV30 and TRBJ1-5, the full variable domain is SQTIHQWPATLVQPVGSPLSLECTVEGTSNPNLYWYRQAAGRGLQLLFYSVGIGQISSEVPQNLSASRPQDRQFILSSKKLLLSDSGFYLCAWSLGGIDQPQHFGDGTRLSIL.

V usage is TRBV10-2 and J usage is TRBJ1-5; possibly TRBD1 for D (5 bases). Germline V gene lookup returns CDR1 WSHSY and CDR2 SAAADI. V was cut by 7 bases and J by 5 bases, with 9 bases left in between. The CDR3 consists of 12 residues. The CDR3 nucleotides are TGCGCCAGCAAGGCGGGGGATCAGCCCCAGCATTTT. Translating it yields CASKAGDQPQHF.

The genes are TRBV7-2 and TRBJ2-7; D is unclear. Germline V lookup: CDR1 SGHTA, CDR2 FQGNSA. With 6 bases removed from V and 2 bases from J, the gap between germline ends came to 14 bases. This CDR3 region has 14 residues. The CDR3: CASRLTDNTYEQYF. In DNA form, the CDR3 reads TGTGCCAGCAGACTCACAGACAATACCTACGAGCAGTACTTC.

Here the CDR3 reads CSASIKGNTEAFF. The CDR3 DNA is TGCAGTGCTAGTATTAAGGGGAACACTGAAGCTTTCTTT. This chain connects TRBV20-1 to TRBJ1-1; the D is unclear. Germline lookup yields CDR1 DFQATT and CDR2 SNEGSKA (reference sequence). With 3 bases removed from V and 1 base from J, the gap between germline ends came to 9 bases. The CDR3 spans 13 residues.

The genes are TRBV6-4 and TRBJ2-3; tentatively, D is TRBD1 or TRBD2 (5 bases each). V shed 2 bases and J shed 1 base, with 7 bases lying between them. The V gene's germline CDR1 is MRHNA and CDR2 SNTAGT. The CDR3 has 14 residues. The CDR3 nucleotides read TGTGCCAGCAGTGACCGAGGGGGCACAGATACGCAGTATTTT. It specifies CASSDRGGTDTQYF.

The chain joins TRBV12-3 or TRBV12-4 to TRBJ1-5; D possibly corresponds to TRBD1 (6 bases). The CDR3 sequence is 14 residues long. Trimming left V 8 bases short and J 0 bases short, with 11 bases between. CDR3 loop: CASARQDSNQPQHF. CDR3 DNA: TGTGCCAGCGCCAGACAGGATAGCAATCAGCCCCAGCATTTT.

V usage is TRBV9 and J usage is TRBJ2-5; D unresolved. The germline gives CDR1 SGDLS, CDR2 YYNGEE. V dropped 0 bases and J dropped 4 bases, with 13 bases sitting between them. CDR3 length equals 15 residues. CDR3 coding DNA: TGTGCCAGCAGCGTAGCGGTGGGCCCCGGAGAGACCCAGTACTTC. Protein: CASSVAVGPGETQYF.

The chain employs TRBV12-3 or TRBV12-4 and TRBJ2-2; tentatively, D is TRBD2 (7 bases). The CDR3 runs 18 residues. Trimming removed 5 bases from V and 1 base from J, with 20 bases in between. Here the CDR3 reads CASSPSRGKRGNTGELFF. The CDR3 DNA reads TGTGCCAGCAGTCCCTCAAGGGGGAAGCGGGGGAACACCGGGGAGCTGTTTTTT.

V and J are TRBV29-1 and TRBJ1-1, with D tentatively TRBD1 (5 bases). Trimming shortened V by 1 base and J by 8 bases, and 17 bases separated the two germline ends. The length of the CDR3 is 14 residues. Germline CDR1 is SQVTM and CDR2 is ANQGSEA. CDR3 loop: CSVEAGRGYAEAFF. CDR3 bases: TGCAGCGTTGAAGCCGGGAGGGGATACGCCGAAGCTTTCTTT.

CDR3 region: CASSQLTSGHNEQFF. The CDR3 DNA follows: TGTGCCAGCAGCCAACTGACTAGCGGCCACAATGAGCAGTTCTTC. This chain connects TRBV14 to TRBJ2-1, with TRBD2 identical over 9 bases. CDR3 size: 15 residues. Trimming at V came to 2 bases and at J to 5 bases, leaving 4 bases not matched to a gene. Looked up from germline, CDR1 is SGHDN and CDR2 is FVKESK.

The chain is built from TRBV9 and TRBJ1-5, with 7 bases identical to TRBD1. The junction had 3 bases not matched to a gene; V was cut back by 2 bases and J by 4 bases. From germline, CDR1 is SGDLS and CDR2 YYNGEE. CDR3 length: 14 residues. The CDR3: CASSVGQLNQPQHF. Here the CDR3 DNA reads TGTGCCAGCAGCGTGGGACAGCTTAATCAGCCCCAGCATTTT.

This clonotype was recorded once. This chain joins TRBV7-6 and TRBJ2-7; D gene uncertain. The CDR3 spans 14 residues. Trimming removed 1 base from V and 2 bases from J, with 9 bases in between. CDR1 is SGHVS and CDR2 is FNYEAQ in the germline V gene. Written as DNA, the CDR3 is TGTGCCAGCAGCTTAGGCCCATCTACCTACGAGCAGTACTTC. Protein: CASSLGPSTYEQYF.

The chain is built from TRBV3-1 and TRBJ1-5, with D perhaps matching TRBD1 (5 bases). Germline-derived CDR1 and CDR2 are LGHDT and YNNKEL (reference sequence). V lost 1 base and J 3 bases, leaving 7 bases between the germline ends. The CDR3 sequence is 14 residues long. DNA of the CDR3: TGTGCCAGCAGCCAAGGACAGATCAATCAGCCCCAGCATTTT. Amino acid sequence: CASSQGQINQPQHF.

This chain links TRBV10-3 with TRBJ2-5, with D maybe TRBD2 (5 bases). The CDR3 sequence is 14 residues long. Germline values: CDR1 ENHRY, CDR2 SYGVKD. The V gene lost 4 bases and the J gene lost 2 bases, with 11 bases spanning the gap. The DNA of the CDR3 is TGTGCCATCAGTGGTGCCGGGAAGCAAGAGACCCAGTACTTC. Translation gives CAISGAGKQETQYF.

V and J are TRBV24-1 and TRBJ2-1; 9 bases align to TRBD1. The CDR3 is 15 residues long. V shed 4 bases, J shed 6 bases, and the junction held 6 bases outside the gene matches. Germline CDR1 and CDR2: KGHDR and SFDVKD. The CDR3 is CATSEPGQGSNEQFF. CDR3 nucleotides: TGTGCCACCAGTGAGCCGGGACAGGGTTCCAATGAGCAGTTCTTC.